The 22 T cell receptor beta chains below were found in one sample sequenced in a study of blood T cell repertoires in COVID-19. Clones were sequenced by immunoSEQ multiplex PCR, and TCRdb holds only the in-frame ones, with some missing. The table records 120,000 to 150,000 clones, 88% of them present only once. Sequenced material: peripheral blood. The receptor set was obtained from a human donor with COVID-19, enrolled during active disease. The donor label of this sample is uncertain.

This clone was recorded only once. The CDR3 nucleotides read TGTGCCAGCAGCCTCTCTTTGGGGGCTGTTACTGAAGCTTTCTTT. This codes for CASSLSLGAVTEAFF. The rearrangement joins TRBV11-1 to TRBJ1-1; perhaps TRBD1 as D (6 bases). Trimming removed 5 bases from V and 5 bases from J, with 18 bases in between. CDR1 is SGHAT and CDR2 is FQDESV in the germline V gene (reference sequence). The CDR3 has 15 amino acids.

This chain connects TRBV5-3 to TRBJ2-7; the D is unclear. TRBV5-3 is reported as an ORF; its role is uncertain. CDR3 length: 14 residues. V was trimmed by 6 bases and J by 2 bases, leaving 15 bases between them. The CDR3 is CARTSSETPYEQYF. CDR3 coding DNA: TGTGCCAGAACCTCCTCTGAGACACCCTACGAGCAGTACTTC.

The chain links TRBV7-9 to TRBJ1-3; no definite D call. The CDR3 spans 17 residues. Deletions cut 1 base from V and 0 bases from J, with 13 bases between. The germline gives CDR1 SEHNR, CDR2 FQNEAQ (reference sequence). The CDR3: CASSLGRETSSGNTIYF. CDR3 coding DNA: TGTGCCAGCAGCTTAGGGAGGGAAACGAGCTCTGGAAACACCATATATTTT.

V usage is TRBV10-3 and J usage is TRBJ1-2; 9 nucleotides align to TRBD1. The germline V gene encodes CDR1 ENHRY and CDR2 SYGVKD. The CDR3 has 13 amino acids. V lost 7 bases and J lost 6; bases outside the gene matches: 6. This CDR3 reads CAITGDRVDGYTF. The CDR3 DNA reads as TGTGCCATCACAGGGGACAGGGTGGATGGCTACACCTTC.

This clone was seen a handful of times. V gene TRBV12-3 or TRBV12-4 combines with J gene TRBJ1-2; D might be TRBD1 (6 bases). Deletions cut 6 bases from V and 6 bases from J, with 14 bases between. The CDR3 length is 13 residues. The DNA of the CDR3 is TGTGCCAGCAGCCGTGCATCAGGGGATGGCTACACCTTC. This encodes CASSRASGDGYTF.

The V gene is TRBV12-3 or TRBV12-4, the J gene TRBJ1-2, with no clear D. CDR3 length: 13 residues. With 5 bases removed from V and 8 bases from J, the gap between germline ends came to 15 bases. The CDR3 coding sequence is TGTGCCAGCAGTCTCCTCGGGGAGGAAGGCTACACCTTC. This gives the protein CASSLLGEEGYTF.

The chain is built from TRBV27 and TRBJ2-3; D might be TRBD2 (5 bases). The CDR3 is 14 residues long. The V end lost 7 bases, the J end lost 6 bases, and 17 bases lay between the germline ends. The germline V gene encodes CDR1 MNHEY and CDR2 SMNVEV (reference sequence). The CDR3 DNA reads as TGTGCCAGCATATCCCTGCCGCAGCGGGATACGCAGTATTTT. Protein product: CASISLPQRDTQYF.

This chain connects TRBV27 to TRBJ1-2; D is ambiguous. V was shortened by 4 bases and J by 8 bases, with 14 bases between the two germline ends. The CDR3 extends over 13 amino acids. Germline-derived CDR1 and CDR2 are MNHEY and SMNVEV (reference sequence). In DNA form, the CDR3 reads TGTGCCAGCAGTTACCGGGAGACGGGCGGCTACACCTTC. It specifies CASSYRETGGYTF.

The CDR3 spells CASGRDRGTYEQYF. In DNA form, the CDR3 reads TGTGCCAGCGGGCGGGACAGGGGTACCTACGAGCAGTACTTC. The chain carries TRBV6-5 and TRBJ2-7, with 10 bases matching TRBD1. Unmatched junction bases numbered 6, after V lost 8 bases and J lost 2 bases. This CDR3 has 14 residues. Germline values: CDR1 MNHEY, CDR2 SVGAGI.

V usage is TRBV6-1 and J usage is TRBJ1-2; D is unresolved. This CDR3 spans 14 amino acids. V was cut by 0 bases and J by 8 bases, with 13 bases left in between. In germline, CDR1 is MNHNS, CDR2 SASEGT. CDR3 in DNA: TGTGCCAGCAGTGAAGCCGGAGTCGGTGAGGGCTACACCTTC. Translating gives CASSEAGVGEGYTF.

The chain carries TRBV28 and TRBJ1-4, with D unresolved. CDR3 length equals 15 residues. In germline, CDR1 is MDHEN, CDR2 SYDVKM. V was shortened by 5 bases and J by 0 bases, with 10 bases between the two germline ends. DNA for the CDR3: TGTGCCAGCAGTCCGAGGGCGCCAACTAATGAAAAACTGTTTTTT. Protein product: CASSPRAPTNEKLFF. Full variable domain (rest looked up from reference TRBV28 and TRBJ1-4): DVKVTQSSRYLVKRTGEKVFLECVQDMDHENMFWYRQDPGLGLRLIYFSYDVKMKEKGDIPEGYSVSREKKERFSLILESASTNQTSMYLCASSPRAPTNEKLFFGSGTQLSVL.

DNA of the CDR3: TGCAGCGCCAGGGGGAGCTGGGATCAGCCCCAGCATTTT. This codes for CSARGSWDQPQHF. This chain links TRBV29-1 with TRBJ1-5; TRBD1 aligns across 7 bases. The germline V gene has CDR1 SQVTM and CDR2 ANQGSEA. V shed 7 bases and J 5 bases; nucleotides not matched to a gene: 8. CDR3 size: 13 residues.

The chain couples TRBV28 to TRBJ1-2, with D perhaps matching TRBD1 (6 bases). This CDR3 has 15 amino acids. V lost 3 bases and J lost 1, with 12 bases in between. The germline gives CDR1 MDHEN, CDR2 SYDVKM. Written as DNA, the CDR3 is TGTGCCAGCAGTTTCGCGGGGGCCGATAACTATGGCTACACCTTC. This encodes CASSFAGADNYGYTF.

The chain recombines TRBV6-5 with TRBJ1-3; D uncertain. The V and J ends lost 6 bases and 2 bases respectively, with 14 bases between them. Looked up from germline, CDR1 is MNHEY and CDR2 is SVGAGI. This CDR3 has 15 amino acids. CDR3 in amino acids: CASSSLAGAGNTIYF. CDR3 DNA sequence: TGTGCCAGCAGCTCGCTAGCTGGGGCTGGAAACACCATATATTTT.

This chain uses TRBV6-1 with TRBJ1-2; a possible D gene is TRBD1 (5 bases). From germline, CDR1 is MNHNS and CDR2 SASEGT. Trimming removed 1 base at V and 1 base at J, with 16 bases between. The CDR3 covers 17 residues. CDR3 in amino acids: CASSEDVRESLNYGYTF. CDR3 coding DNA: TGTGCCAGCAGTGAAGACGTCAGGGAATCGCTTAACTATGGCTACACCTTC.

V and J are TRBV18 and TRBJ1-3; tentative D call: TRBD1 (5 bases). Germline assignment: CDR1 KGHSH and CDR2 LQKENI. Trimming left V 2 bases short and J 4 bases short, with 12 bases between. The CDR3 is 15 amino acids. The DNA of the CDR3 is TGTGCCAGCTCACCATCCCAGGGTAAAGGAAACACCATATATTTT. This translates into CASSPSQGKGNTIYF.

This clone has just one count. The CDR3 loop reads CASSLVQNTGELFF. In DNA, the CDR3 is TGCGCCAGCAGCTTGGTACAGAACACCGGGGAGCTGTTTTTT. The chain employs TRBV5-1 and TRBJ2-2; D is undetermined. CDR1 and CDR2 (germline): SGHRS, YFSETQ. This CDR3 region has 14 residues. V lost 0 bases, J lost 1 base, and 4 bases lay in between.

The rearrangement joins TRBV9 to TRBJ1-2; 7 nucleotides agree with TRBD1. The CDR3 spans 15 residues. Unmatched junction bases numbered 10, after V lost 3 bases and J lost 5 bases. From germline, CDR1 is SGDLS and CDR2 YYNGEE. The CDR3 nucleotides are TGTGCCAGCAGCGCAAGACAGGGCCTCTTTTATGGCTACACCTTC. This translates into CASSARQGLFYGYTF.

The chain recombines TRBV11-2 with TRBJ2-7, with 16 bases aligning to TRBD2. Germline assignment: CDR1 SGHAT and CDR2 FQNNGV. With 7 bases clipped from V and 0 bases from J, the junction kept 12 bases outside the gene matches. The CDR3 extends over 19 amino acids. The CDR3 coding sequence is TGTGCCAGCACCCGAATGGGACTAGCGGGAGGGGGAAGCTCCTACGAGCAGTACTTC. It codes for CASTRMGLAGGGSSYEQYF.

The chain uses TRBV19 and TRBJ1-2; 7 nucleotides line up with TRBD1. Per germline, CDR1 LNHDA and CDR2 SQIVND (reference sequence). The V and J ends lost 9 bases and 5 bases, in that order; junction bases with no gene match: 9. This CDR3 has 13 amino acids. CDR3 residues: CASGEAGGYGYTF. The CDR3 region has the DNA TGTGCCAGCGGGGAGGCAGGGGGTTATGGCTACACCTTC.

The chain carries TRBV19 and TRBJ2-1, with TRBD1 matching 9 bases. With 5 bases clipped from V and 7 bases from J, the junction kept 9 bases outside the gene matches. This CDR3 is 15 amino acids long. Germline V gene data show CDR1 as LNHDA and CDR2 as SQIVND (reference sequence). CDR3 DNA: TGTGCCAGTAGTGACCCGGGACAGGGTCTAAATGAGCAGTTCTTC. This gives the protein CASSDPGQGLNEQFF.

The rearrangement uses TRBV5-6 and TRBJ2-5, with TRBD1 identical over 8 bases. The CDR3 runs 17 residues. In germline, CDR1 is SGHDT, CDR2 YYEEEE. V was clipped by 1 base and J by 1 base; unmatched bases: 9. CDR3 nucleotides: TGTGCCAGCAGCTTGTTTTTCTGGGACAGGTCCCAAGAGACCCAGTACTTC. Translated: CASSLFFWDRSQETQYF.